These 25 T cell receptor beta chains were all obtained from the same sample, sequenced in a study of cytomegalovirus exposure and HLA in healthy donors. With 60 Vbeta and 13 Jbeta primers, the PCR was carried out. Only in-frame clones appear in the TCRdb table, and some are missing; sequencing was by immunoSEQ multiplex PCR. The data contain about 150,000 clones, under 90% of them singletons. The sequencing sample was made of PBMCs. Receptors originate from a boy between 2 and 10 years old in good health and CMV-seronegative.

V gene TRBV19 combines with J gene TRBJ1-2, with D possibly matching TRBD1 (6 bases). V shed 5 bases and J shed 8 bases, with 18 bases lying between them. CDR3 length: 14 amino acids. Germline loops: CDR1 LNHDA, CDR2 SQIVND (reference sequence). In DNA form, the CDR3 reads TGTGCCAGTAGTGTTATGACAGGCCTGGGGGGCTACACCTTC. It is translated as CASSVMTGLGGYTF.

The rearrangement joins TRBV29-1 to TRBJ1-1; D is possibly TRBD1 (6 bases). V lost 8 bases and J 7 bases, leaving 20 bases between the germline ends. This CDR3 has 13 amino acids. CDR1 and CDR2 (germline): SQVTM, ANQGSEA. This CDR3 reads CSFAWGGGNEAFF. The CDR3 coding sequence is TGCAGCTTTGCCTGGGGGGGCGGAAATGAAGCTTTCTTT. Looking up the rest from reference TRBV29-1 and TRBJ1-1 gives the full variable domain: SAVISQKPSRDICQRGTSLTIQCQVDSQVTMMFWYRQQPGQSLTLIATANQGSEATYESGFVIDKFPISRPNLTFSTLTVSNMSPEDSSIYLCSFAWGGGNEAFFGQGTRLTVV.

The chain links TRBV9 to TRBJ2-2; the match to TRBD1 covers 9 bases. Trimming cost V 5 bases and J 3 bases; bases outside gene matches: 2. This CDR3 contains 14 residues. Germline V gives CDR1 SGDLS, CDR2 YYNGEE. The CDR3 spells CASRRTGDTGELFF. The DNA of the CDR3 is TGTGCCAGCAGGCGGACAGGGGACACCGGGGAGCTGTTTTTT.

V gene TRBV5-1 combines with J gene TRBJ2-3; 9 bases fit TRBD2. This CDR3 has 14 residues. Germline assignment: CDR1 SGHRS and CDR2 YFSETQ. The J segment lost 4 bases and the V segment lost 3 bases, leaving 3 bases of the junction unmatched. Here the CDR3 DNA reads TGCGCCAGCAGCTCGGTAGCGGGAGCAGATACGCAGTATTTT. Encoded protein: CASSSVAGADTQYF.

This rearrangement joins TRBV9 to TRBJ2-3; TRBD2 matches at 11 bases. Per germline, CDR1 SGDLS and CDR2 YYNGEE. The length of the CDR3 is 15 residues. Unmatched junction bases numbered 2, after V lost 3 bases and J lost 2 bases. The CDR3 protein is CASSASGGTTDTQYF. In DNA form, the CDR3 reads TGTGCCAGCAGCGCTAGCGGGGGGACCACAGATACGCAGTATTTT.

V and J are TRBV7-9 and TRBJ2-1, with 14 positions matching TRBD2. V was clipped by 5 bases and J by 9 bases; unmatched bases: 3. The CDR3 contains 14 residues. Germline-derived CDR1 and CDR2 are SEHNR and FQNEAQ (reference sequence). The CDR3 nucleotides are TGTGCCAGCAGCGGACTAGCGGGGGGCCTTGAGCAGTTCTTC. As protein: CASSGLAGGLEQFF. Supplemented by reference TRBV7-9 and TRBJ2-1, the full variable domain reads DTGVSQNPRHKITKRGQNVTFRCDPISEHNRLYWYRQTLGQGPEFLTYFQNEAQLEKSRLLSDRFSAERPKGSFSTLEIQRTEQGDSAMYLCASSGLAGGLEQFFGPGTRLTVL.

The V and J genes are TRBV5-1 and TRBJ2-1; TRBD1 aligns across 9 bases. Losses at the gene ends were 0 bases for V and 0 bases for J; bases not matched to a gene: 13. Germline CDR1 and CDR2: SGHRS and YFSETQ. The length of the CDR3 is 20 residues. The CDR3 sequence is CASSLGFGTGRLSSYNEQFF. In nucleotides, the CDR3 is TGCGCCAGCAGCTTGGGGTTCGGGACAGGGAGGCTAAGCTCCTACAATGAGCAGTTCTTC.

This clone was picked up a small number of times. The chain carries TRBV4-1 and TRBJ2-2, with a possible D match to TRBD2 (7 bases). This CDR3 region has 15 residues. With 8 bases removed from V and 0 bases from J, the gap between germline ends came to 13 bases. From germline, CDR1 is MGHRA and CDR2 YSYEKL. The CDR3 spells CASGGGGANTGELFF. The CDR3 nucleotides read TGCGCCAGCGGTGGCGGGGGCGCGAACACCGGGGAGCTGTTTTTT.

As regards this clone: Distinct nucleotide sequences in the sample also encode this CDR3. The J gene is TRBJ2-5, the V gene TRBV18; D not resolved. Between the trimmed V and J ends, which lost 6 bases and 3 bases, there was a span of 5 bases. Germline V gene sequence: CDR1 KGHSH, CDR2 LQKENI. This CDR3 is built from 11 residues. CDR3 amino acids: CASSSKETQYF. CDR3 in DNA: TGTGCCAGCTCCAGTAAAGAGACCCAGTACTTC. The whole variable domain, filled in from reference TRBV18 and TRBJ2-5, reads NAGVMQNPRHLVRRRGQEARLRCSPMKGHSHVYWYRQLPEEGLKFMVYLQKENIIDESGMPKERFSAEFPKEGPSILRIQQVVRGDSAAYFCASSSKETQYFGPGTRLLVL.

The chain uses TRBV5-1 and TRBJ2-7, with 10 bases that match TRBD1. The J segment lost 0 bases and the V segment lost 4 bases, leaving 4 bases of the junction unmatched. The CDR3 spans 15 residues. Germline CDR1 and CDR2: SGHRS and YFSETQ. The CDR3 loop is CASSLGQGYSYEQYF. As DNA, the CDR3 is TGCGCCAGCAGCCTGGGACAGGGGTACTCCTACGAGCAGTACTTC.

The chain combines TRBV5-1 with TRBJ1-1, with TRBD1 matching over 7 bases. This CDR3 has 15 amino acids. V trimming: 0 bases; J trimming: 2 bases; junction bases outside the gene matches: 4. CDR1 and CDR2 (germline): SGHRS, YFSETQ. In nucleotides, the CDR3 is TGCGCCAGCAGCTTGGCGGGACAGATAAACACTGAAGCTTTCTTT. Encoded protein: CASSLAGQINTEAFF. Complete variable domain (other parts from reference TRBV5-1 and TRBJ1-1): KAGVTQTPRYLIKTRGQQVTLSCSPISGHRSVSWYQQTPGQGLQFLFEYFSETQRNKGNFPGRFSGRQFSNSRSEMNVSTLELGDSALYLCASSLAGQINTEAFFGQGTRLTVV.

This sequence joins TRBV28 and TRBJ2-2; the D gene is possibly TRBD2 (5 bases). The CDR3 runs 12 residues. The germline V and J ends were trimmed by 5 bases and 5 bases, with 6 bases remaining between them. In germline, CDR1 is MDHEN, CDR2 SYDVKM. The CDR3 loop reads CASSTGTGELFF. The CDR3 DNA reads TGTGCCAGCAGTACGGGGACCGGGGAGCTGTTTTTT.

The chain carries TRBV6-4 and TRBJ2-3; 9 bases are shared with TRBD2. With 3 bases clipped from V and 8 bases from J, the junction kept 9 bases outside the gene matches. There are 15 residues in the CDR3. Germline CDR1 is MRHNA and CDR2 is SNTAGT. CDR3 sequence reads: CASSEAEREVGTQYF. CDR3 bases: TGTGCCAGCAGTGAAGCTGAGCGGGAGGTAGGTACGCAGTATTTT.

J is TRBJ1-3 and V is TRBV6-5, with D unresolved. The length of the CDR3 is 14 residues. The V end was cut by 6 bases, the J end by 0 bases, with 9 bases between. CDR1 MNHEY and CDR2 SVGAGI come from the germline V gene. CDR3: CASRRGSSGNTIYF. The CDR3 coding sequence is TGTGCCAGCAGGAGAGGGTCCTCTGGAAACACCATATATTTT.

CDR3 sequence: CSARETETQYF. The DNA of the CDR3 is TGCAGTGCTAGGGAGACGGAGACCCAGTACTTC. V is TRBV20-1 and J is TRBJ2-5; D uncertain. The germline V gene encodes CDR1 DFQATT and CDR2 SNEGSKA (reference sequence). The CDR3 runs to 11 residues. V was pared by 3 bases and J by 5 bases, with 7 bases between.

The chain uses TRBV9 and TRBJ2-5; possibly TRBD2 for D (5 bases). CDR1 SGDLS and CDR2 YYNGEE come from the germline V gene. Trimming took 3 bases from V and 5 from J, leaving 17 bases between them. This CDR3 spans 15 amino acids. In DNA, the CDR3 is TGTGCCAGCAGCGAGGACGTTGGGAGACGGGAGACCCAGTACTTC. This sequence encodes CASSEDVGRRETQYF.

V usage is TRBV13 and J usage is TRBJ2-3; TRBD2 aligns across 8 bases. J gave up 2 bases and V 8 bases, and 18 bases lay outside the gene matches. Germline loops: CDR1 PRHDT, CDR2 FYEKMQ (reference sequence). This CDR3 contains 18 residues. CDR3 nucleotide sequence: TGTGCCAGCCTCCACCCATCACGGACTAGCCTTTCCACAGATACGCAGTATTTT. It codes for CASLHPSRTSLSTDTQYF.

The rearrangement uses TRBV6-5 and TRBJ2-2, with D possibly matching TRBD1 (5 bases). With 5 bases removed from V and 6 bases from J, the gap between germline ends came to 10 bases. The CDR3 spans 13 residues. Germline CDR1 is MNHEY and CDR2 is SVGAGI. The CDR3 loop is CASSPLRAGELFF. CDR3 bases: TGTGCCAGCAGTCCTCTCAGGGCCGGGGAGCTGTTTTTT.

This chain uses TRBV5-4 with TRBJ2-7, with 8 bases that match TRBD2. Unmatched junction bases numbered 4, after V lost 2 bases and J lost 3 bases. Germline V CDR1 and CDR2: SGHNT, YYREEE (reference sequence). The CDR3 runs 14 residues. CDR3 sequence: CASSFGGRLYEQYF. DNA of the CDR3: TGTGCCAGCAGCTTCGGCGGGAGGCTCTACGAGCAGTACTTC.

The V gene is TRBV9, the J gene TRBJ2-1; TRBD1 agrees at 9 bases. V dropped 4 bases and J dropped 2; count of bases not matched to a gene: 4. The CDR3 is 15 amino acids. Germline V gene data show CDR1 as SGDLS and CDR2 as YYNGEE. CDR3 protein: CASSRQGEPYNEQFF. CDR3 DNA: TGTGCCAGCAGCCGACAGGGGGAGCCCTACAATGAGCAGTTCTTC.

The chain uses TRBV19 and TRBJ2-5; tentative D call: TRBD1 (6 bases). Trimming shortened V by 6 bases and J by 3 bases, and 11 bases separated the two germline ends. Germline CDR1 LNHDA, CDR2 SQIVND (reference sequence). CDR3 length: 13 amino acids. The CDR3 protein is CASRRAGEETQYF. The CDR3 coding sequence is TGTGCCAGTAGAAGAGCAGGGGAAGAGACCCAGTACTTC.

The J gene is TRBJ2-7, the V gene TRBV6-1, with 13 nucleotides matching TRBD2. The CDR3 is made up of 15 amino acids. V was clipped by 6 bases and J by 3 bases; unmatched bases: 5. Germline CDR1 is MNHNS and CDR2 is SASEGT. The CDR3 spells CASSGLAGAGYEQYF. The CDR3 DNA follows: TGTGCCAGCAGCGGACTAGCGGGAGCGGGCTACGAGCAGTACTTC.

The chain is built from TRBV28 and TRBJ1-5; no clear D. With 7 bases removed from V and 6 bases from J, the gap between germline ends came to 10 bases. This CDR3 region has 12 residues. Germline lookup yields CDR1 MDHEN and CDR2 SYDVKM. CDR3 sequence: CASTRSPQPQHF. The CDR3 DNA sequence: TGTGCCAGCACCAGGTCCCCTCAGCCCCAGCATTTT.

The CDR3 bases are TGTGCCAGCAGCAAGGGACAGAAAAATCCACTCTACTATGGCTACACCTTC. Encoded protein: CASSKGQKNPLYYGYTF. The rearrangement joins TRBV5-6 to TRBJ1-2, with 7 positions matching TRBD1. Looked up from germline, CDR1 is SGHDT and CDR2 is YYEEEE. V lost 4 bases to trimming and J lost 3 bases; unmatched junction nucleotides: 15. The length of the CDR3 is 17 residues.

This clone was detected once. An end of the junction differs from the germline gene, which may be a read error. V gene TRBV7-9 combines with J gene TRBJ2-7, with 8 bases that match TRBD1. The CDR3 is made up of 16 amino acids. Germline CDR1 SEHNR, CDR2 FQNEAQ (reference sequence). CDR3 protein: CSSSPSTGTGAYEQYF. CDR3 in DNA: TGTTCCAGCAGCCCTTCGACCGGGACAGGCGCCTACGAGCAGTACTTC. Full variable domain (outside the CDR3, taken from reference TRBV7-9 and TRBJ2-7): DTGVSQNPRHKITKRGQNVTFRCDPISEHNRLYWYRQTLGQGPEFLTYFQNEAQLEKSRLLSDRFSAERPKGSFSTLEIQRTEQGDSAMYLCSSSPSTGTGAYEQYFGPGTRLTVT.